This T cell receptor beta chain was sequenced during a study of persistence of HIV-infected CD4 T cells. The libraries were made with immunoSEQ version 4 in survey mode. Profiled with immunoSEQ multiplex PCR; TCRdb holds only in-frame clones, not every one. The sample comprises 40,000 to 50,000 clones, around 75% of which are singletons, and around 2.9% rests with the top ten. With 3 bases clipped from V and 0 bases from J, the junction kept 9 bases outside the gene matches. The CDR3 loop spans 18 amino acids. Germline V gene data show CDR1 as KGHSH and CDR2 as LQKENI. Cells were stimulated with CMV-infected fibroblast lysates at 10 ug/mL. CD40L-negative CD69-negative CD45RO-high memory CD4+ T cells were sorted as populations depleted of antigen-responding cells. The table lists this clone with a few counts. Its antigen is unidentified.

This chain connects TRBV18 to TRBJ1-5; 9 bases agree with TRBD1. Specimen: CD4+ T cells sorted from PBMCs after approximately 20-hour stimulation, collected from a patient who received antiretroviral therapy. This TCR derives from an adult man with HIV who was CMV-seropositive. CDR3 sequence reads: CASSPMPGQGNSNQPQHF. The CDR3 DNA follows: TGTGCCAGCTCACCGATGCCGGGACAGGGCAATAGCAATCAGCCCCAGCATTTT.